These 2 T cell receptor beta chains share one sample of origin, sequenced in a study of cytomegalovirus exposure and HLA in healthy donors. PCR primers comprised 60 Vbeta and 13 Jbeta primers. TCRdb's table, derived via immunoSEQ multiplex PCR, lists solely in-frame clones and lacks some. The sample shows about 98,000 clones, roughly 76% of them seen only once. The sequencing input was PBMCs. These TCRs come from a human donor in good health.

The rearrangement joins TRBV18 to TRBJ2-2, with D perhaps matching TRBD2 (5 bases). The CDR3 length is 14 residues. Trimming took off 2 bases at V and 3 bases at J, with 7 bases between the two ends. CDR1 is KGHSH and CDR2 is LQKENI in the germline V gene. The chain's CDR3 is CASSPGGYTGELFF. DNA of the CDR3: TGTGCCAGCTCACCAGGAGGTTACACCGGGGAGCTGTTTTTT.

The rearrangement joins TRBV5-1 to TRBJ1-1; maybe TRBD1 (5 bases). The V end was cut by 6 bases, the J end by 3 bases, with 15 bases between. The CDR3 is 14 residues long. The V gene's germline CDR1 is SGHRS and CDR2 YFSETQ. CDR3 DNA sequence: TGCGCCAGCACCCTGGGGGGTTGGGACACTGAAGCTTTCTTT. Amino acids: CASTLGGWDTEAFF.